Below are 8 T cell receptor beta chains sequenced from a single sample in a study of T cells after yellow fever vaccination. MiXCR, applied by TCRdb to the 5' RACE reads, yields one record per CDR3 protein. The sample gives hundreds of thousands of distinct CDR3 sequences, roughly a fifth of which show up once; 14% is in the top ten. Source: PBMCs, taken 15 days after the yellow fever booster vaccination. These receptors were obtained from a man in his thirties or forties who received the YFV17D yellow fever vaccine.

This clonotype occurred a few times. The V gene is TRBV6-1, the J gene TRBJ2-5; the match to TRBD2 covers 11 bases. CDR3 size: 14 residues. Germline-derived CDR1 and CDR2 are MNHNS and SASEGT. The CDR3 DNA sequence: TGTACCACCACTAGCGGGAGTCTTTCGGAGACCCAGTACTTC. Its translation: CTTTSGSLSETQYF.

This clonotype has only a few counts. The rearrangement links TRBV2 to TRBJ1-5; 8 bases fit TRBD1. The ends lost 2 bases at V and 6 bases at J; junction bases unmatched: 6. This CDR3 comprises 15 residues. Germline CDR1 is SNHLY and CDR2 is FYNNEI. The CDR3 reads CASSEMGQAGQPQHF. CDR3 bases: TGTGCCAGCAGTGAAATGGGACAGGCGGGTCAGCCCCAGCATTTT. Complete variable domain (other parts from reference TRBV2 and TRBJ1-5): EPEVTQTPSHQVTQMGQEVILRCVPISNHLYFYWYRQILGQKVEFLVSFYNNEISEKSEIFDDQFSVERPDGSNFTLKIRSTKLEDSAMYFCASSEMGQAGQPQHFGDGTRLSIL.

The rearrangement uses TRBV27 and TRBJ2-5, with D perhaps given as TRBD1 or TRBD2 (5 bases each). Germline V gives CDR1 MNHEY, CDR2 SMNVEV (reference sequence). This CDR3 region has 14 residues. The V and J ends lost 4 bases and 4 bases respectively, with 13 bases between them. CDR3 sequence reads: CASSSGRGTETQYF. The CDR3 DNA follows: TGTGCCAGCAGTTCAGGGAGAGGTACAGAGACCCAGTACTTC.

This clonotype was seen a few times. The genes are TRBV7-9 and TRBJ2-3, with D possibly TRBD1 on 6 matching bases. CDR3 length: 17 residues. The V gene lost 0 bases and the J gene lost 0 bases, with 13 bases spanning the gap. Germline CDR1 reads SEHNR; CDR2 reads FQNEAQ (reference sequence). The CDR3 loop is CASSLAMAGQSTDTQYF. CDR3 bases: TGTGCCAGCAGCTTAGCGATGGCAGGACAGAGCACAGATACGCAGTATTTT.

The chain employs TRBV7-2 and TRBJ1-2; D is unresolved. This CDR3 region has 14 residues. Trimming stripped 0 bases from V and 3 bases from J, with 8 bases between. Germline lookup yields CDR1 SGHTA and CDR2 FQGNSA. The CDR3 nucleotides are TGTGCCAGCAGCTTAGCACAGAGAGACTATGGCTACACCTTC. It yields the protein CASSLAQRDYGYTF.

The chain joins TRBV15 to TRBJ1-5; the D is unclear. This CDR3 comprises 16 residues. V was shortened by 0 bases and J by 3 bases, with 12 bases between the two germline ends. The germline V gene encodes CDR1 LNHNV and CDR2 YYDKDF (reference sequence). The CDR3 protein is CATSRDGGSNNQPQHF. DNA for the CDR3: TGTGCCACCAGCAGAGATGGCGGTTCTAACAATCAGCCCCAGCATTTT.

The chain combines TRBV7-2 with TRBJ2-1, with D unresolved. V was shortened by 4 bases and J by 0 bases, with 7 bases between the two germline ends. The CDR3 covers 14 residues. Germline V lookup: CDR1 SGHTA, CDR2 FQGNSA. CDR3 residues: CASSSDHSYNEQFF. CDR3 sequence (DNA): TGTGCCAGCAGCTCGGACCACTCCTACAATGAGCAGTTCTTC. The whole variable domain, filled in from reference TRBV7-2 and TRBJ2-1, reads GAGVSQSPSNKVTEKGKDVELRCDPISGHTALYWYRQSLGQGLEFLIYFQGNSAPDKSGLPSDRFSAERTGGSVSTLTIQRTQQEDSAVYLCASSSDHSYNEQFFGPGTRLTVL.

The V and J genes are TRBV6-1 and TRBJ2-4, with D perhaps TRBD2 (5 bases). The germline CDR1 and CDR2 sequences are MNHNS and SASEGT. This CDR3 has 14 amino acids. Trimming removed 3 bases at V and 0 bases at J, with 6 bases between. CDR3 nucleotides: TGTGCCAGCAGTGACGGACTAGCCAAAAACATTCAGTACTTC. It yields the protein CASSDGLAKNIQYF.